This entry features one TCR beta chain sequence. What it recognizes is unknown. This record belongs to a study of Graves' ophthalmopathy and Graves' hyperthyroidism. Amplification of TCR beta CDR3 regions used RNA transcripts. Following a first-round RT-PCR that used HTBI primers, a second-round multiplex PCR was carried out. MiXCR was run by TCRdb on the multiplex PCR reads, yielding one entry per CDR3 protein. The profile shows around 1.1 million distinct CDR3 sequences, 35% to 45% of them singletons. Study-level results: Blood also carried most expanded thyroid clonotypes exceeding 0.001 frequency.

V was shortened by 6 bases and J by 9 bases, with 11 bases between the two germline ends. Germline lookup yields CDR1 SGHVT and CDR2 SQSDAQ. This CDR3 is 12 amino acids long. The sequence was obtained from an adult man with Graves' hyperthyroidism. This rearrangement joins TRBV7-4 to TRBJ2-2; no clear D gene. The sample consisted of peripheral blood or thyroid tissue (not recorded which). The CDR3 bases are TGTGCCAGCAGACCCACCCCATGGGAGCTGTTTTTT. Amino acids: CASRPTPWELFF.